The present T cell receptor beta chain was sequenced within a study of T cell changes during pregnancy in multiple sclerosis. The protocol was immunoSEQ multiplex PCR, while the TCRdb copy is restricted to in-frame clones and leaves out a portion. The repertoire holds about 59,000 clones, with about 94% as singletons. This clone was seen a single time. Specimen: CD8+ T cells from peripheral blood mononuclear cells, collected after pregnancy. The clonotype originates from a female donor with multiple sclerosis, enrolled in a pregnancy study.

The DNA of the CDR3 is TGTGCCAGCGCGATAACGTCGGGAAGCAATGAGCAGTTCTTC. Translated: CASAITSGSNEQFF. This chain uses TRBV19 with TRBJ2-1, with D possibly matching TRBD2 (5 bases). This CDR3 is built from 14 residues. Between the trimmed V and J ends, which lost 9 bases and 6 bases, there was a span of 18 bases. Germline CDR1 and CDR2: LNHDA and SQIVND (reference sequence).